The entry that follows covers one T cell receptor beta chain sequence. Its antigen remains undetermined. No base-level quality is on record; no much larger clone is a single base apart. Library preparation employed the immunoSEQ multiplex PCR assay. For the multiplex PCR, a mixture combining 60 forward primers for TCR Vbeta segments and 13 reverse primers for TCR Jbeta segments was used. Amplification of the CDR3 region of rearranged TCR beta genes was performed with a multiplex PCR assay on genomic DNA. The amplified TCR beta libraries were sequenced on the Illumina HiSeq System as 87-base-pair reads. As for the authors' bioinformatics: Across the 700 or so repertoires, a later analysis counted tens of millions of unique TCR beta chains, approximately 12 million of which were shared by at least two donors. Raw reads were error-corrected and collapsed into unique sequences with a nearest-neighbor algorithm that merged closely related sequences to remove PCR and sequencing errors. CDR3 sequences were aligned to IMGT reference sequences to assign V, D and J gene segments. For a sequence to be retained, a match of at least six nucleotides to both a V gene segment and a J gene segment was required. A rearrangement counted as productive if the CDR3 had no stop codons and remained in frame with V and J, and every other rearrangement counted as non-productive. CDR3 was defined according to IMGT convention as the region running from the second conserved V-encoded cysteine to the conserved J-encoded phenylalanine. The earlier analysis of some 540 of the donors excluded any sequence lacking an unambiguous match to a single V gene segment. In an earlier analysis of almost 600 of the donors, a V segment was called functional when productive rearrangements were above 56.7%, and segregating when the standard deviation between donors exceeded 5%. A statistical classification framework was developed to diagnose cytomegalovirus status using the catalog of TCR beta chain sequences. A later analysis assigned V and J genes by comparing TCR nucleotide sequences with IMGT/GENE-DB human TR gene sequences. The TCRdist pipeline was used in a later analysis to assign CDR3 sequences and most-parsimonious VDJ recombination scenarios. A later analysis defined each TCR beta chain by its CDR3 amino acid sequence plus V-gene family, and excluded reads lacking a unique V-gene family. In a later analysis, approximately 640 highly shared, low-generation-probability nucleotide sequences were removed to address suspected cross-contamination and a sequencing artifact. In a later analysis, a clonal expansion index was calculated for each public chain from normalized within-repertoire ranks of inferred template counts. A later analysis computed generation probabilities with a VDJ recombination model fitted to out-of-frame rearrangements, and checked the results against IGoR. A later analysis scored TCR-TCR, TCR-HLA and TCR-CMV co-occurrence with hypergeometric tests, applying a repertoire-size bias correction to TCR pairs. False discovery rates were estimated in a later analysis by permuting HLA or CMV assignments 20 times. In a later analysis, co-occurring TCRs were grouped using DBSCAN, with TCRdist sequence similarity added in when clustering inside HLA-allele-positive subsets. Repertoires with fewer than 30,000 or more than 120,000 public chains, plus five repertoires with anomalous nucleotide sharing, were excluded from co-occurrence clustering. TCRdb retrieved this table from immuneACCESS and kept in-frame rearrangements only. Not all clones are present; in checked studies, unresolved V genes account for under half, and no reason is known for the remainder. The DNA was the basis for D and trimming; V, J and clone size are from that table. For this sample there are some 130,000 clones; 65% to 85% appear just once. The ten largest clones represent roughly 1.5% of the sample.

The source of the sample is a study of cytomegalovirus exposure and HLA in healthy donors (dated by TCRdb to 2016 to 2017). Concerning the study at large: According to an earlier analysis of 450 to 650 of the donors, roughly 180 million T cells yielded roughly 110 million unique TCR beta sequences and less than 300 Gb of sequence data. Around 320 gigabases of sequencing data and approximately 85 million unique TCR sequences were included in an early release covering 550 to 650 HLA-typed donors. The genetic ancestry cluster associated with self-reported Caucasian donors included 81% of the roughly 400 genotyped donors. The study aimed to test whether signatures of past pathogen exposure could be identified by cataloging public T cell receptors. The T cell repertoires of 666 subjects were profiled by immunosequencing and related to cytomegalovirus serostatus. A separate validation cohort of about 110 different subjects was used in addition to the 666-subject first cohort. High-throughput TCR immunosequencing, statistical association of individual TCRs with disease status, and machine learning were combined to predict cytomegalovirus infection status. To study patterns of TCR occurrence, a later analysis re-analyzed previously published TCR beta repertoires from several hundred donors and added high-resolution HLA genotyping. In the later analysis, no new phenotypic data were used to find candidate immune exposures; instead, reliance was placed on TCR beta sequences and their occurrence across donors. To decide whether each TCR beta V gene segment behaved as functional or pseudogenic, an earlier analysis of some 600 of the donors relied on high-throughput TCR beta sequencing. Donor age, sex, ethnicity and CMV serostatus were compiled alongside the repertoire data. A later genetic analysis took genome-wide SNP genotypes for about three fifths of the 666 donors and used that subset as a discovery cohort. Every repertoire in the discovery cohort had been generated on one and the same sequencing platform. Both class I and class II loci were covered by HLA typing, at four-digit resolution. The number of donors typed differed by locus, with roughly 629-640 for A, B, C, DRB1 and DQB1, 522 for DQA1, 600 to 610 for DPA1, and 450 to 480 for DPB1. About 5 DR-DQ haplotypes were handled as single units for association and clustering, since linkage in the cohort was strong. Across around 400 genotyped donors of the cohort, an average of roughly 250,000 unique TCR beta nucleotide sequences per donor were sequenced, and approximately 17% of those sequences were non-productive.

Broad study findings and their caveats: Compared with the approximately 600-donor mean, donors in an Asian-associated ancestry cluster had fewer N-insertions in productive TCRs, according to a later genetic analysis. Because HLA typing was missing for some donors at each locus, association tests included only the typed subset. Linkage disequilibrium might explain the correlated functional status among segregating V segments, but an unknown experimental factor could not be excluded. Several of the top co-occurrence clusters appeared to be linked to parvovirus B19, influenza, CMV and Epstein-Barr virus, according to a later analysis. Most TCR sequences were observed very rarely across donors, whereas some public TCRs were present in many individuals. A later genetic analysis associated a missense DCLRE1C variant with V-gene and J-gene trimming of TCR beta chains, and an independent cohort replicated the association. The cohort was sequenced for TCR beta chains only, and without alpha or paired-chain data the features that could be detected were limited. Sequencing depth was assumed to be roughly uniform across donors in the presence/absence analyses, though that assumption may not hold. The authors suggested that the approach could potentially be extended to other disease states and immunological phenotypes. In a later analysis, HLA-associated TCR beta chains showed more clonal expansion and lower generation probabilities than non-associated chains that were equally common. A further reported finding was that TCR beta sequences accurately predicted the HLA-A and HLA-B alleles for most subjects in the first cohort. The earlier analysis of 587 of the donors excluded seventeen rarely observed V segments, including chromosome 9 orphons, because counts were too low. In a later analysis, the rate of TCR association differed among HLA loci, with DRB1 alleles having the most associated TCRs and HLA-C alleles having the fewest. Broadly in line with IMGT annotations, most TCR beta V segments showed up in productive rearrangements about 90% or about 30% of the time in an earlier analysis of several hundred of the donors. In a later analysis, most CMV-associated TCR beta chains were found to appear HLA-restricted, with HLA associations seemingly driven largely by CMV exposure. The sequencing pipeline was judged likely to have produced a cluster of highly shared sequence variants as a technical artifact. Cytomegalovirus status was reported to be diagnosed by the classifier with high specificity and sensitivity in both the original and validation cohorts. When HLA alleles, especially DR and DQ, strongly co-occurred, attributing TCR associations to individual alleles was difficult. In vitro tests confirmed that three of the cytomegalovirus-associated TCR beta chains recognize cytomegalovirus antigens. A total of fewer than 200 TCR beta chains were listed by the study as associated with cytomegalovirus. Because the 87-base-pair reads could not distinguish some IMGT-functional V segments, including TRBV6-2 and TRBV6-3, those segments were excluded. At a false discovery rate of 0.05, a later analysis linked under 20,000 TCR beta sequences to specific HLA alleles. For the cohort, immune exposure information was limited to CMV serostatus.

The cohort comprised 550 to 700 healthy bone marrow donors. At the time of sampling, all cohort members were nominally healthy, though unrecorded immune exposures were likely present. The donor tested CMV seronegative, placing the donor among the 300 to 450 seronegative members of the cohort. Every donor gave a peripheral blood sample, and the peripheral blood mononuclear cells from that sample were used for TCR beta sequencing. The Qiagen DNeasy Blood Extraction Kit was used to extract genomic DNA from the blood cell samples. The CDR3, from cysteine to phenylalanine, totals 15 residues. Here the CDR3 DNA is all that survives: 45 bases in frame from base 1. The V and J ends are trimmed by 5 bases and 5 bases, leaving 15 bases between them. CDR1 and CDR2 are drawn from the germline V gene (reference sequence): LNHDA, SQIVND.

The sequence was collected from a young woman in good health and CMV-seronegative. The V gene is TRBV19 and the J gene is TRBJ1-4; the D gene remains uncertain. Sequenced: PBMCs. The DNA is TGTGCCAGTAGTTTGGGGAGGGCCCCAAATGAAAAACTGTTTTTT. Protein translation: CASSLGRAPNEKLFF.